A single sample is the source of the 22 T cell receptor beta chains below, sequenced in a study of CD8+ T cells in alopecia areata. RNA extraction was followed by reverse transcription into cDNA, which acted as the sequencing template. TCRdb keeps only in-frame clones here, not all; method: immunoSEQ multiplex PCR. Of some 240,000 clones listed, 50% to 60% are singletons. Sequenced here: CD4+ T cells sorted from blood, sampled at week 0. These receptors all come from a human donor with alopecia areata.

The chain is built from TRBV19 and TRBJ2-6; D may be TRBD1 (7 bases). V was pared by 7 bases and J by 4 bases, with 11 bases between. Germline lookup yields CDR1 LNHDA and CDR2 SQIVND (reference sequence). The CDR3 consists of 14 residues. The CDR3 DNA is TGTGCCAGTACAGGGGGGCGCGGGGCCAACGTCCTGACTTTC. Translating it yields CASTGGRGANVLTF.

The CDR3 here is CSARNADRQFF. DNA for the CDR3: TGCAGTGCTAGAAACGCGGACAGGCAGTTCTTC. The chain couples TRBV20-1 to TRBJ2-1, with D tentatively TRBD1 (6 bases). The V end was cut by 2 bases, the J end by 12 bases, with 11 bases between. Germline CDR1 DFQATT, CDR2 SNEGSKA (reference sequence). The CDR3 is made up of 11 amino acids.

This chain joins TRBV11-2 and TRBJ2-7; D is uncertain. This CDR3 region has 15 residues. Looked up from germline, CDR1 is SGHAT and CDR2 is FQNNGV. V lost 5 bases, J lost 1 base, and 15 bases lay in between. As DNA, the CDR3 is TGTGCCAGCAGCCTCCAGGCGGTTTTGTCCTACGAGCAGTACTTC. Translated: CASSLQAVLSYEQYF.

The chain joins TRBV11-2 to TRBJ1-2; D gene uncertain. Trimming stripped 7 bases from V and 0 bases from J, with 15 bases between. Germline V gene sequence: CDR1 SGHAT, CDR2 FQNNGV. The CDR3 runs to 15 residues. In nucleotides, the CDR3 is TGTGCCAGCACCCAAAGAGCAGACTCTAACTATGGCTACACCTTC. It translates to CASTQRADSNYGYTF.

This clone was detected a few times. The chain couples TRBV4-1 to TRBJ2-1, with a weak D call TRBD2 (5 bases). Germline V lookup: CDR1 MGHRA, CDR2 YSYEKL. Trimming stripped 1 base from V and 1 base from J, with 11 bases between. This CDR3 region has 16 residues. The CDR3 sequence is CASSQVARLSYNEQFF. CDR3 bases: TGCGCCAGCAGCCAAGTAGCGAGACTGTCCTACAATGAGCAGTTCTTC.

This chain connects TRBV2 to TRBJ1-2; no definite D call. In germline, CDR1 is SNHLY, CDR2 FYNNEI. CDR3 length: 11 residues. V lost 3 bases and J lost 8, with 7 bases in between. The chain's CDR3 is CASSEIQGYTF. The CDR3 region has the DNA TGTGCCAGCAGTGAGATCCAAGGCTACACCTTC.

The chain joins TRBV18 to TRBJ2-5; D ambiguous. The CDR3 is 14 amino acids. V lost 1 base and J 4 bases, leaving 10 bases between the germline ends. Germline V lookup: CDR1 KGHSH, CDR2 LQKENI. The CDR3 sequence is CASSPQREAETQYF. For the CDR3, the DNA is TGTGCCAGCTCACCACAGAGAGAGGCAGAGACCCAGTACTTC. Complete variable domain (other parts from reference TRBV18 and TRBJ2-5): NAGVMQNPRHLVRRRGQEARLRCSPMKGHSHVYWYRQLPEEGLKFMVYLQKENIIDESGMPKERFSAEFPKEGPSILRIQQVVRGDSAAYFCASSPQREAETQYFGPGTRLLVL.

The DNA of the CDR3 is TGTGCCAGCAGTGATCCCAGGGCCGTCAGGGGCTACACCTTC. It translates to CASSDPRAVRGYTF. The chain carries TRBV2 and TRBJ1-2, with D maybe TRBD1 (5 bases). V lost 3 bases and J lost 8, with 16 bases in between. Germline V gene sequence: CDR1 SNHLY, CDR2 FYNNEI. The CDR3 length is 14 residues. Drawing the rest from reference TRBV2 and TRBJ1-2, the complete variable domain is EPEVTQTPSHQVTQMGQEVILRCVPISNHLYFYWYRQILGQKVEFLVSFYNNEISEKSEIFDDQFSVERPDGSNFTLKIRSTKLEDSAMYFCASSDPRAVRGYTFGSGTRLTVV.

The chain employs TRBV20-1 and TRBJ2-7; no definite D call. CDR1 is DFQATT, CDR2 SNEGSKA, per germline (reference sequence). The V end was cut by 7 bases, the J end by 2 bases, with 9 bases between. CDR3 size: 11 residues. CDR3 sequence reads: CSGSVTYEQYF. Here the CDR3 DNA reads TGCAGTGGGAGTGTAACCTACGAGCAGTACTTC.

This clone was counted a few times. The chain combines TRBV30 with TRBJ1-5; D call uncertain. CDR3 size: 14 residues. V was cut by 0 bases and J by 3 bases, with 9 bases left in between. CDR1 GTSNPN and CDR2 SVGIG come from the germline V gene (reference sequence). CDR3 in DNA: TGTGCCTGGAGTGTAACGGGTTACAATCAGCCCCAGCATTTT. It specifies CAWSVTGYNQPQHF.

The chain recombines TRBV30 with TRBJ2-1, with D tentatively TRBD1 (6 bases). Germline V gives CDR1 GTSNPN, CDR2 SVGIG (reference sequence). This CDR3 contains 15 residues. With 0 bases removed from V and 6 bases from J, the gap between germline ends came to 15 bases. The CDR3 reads CAWSVRVTGSNEQFF. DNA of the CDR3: TGTGCCTGGAGTGTAAGGGTGACAGGCTCCAATGAGCAGTTCTTC.

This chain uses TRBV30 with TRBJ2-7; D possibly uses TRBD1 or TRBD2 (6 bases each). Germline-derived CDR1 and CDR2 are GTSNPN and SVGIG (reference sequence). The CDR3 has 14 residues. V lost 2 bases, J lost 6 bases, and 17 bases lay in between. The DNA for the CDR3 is TGTGCCTGGAGTCGGACGGGGGCGGCAGGCGAGCAGTACTTC. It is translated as CAWSRTGAAGEQYF. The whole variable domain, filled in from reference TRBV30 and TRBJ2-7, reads SQTIHQWPATLVQPVGSPLSLECTVEGTSNPNLYWYRQAAGRGLQLLFYSVGIGQISSEVPQNLSASRPQDRQFILSSKKLLLSDSGFYLCAWSRTGAAGEQYFGPGTRLTVT.

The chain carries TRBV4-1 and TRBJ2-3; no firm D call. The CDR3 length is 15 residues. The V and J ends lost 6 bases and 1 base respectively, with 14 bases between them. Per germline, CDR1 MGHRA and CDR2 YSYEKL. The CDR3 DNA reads TGCGCCAGCAGTCCCCCTCTGCGCGGCACAGATACGCAGTATTTT. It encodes CASSPPLRGTDTQYF.

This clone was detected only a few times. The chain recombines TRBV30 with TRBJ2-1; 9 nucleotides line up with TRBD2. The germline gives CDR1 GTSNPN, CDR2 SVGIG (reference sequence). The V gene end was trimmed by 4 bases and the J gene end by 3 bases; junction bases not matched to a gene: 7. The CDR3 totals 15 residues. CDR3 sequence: CAWTLGLALYNEQFF. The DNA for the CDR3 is TGTGCCTGGACCTTAGGACTAGCGCTCTACAATGAGCAGTTCTTC.

The CDR3 region is CASSLVGGQTDTQYF. CDR3 coding DNA: TGTGCCAGCAGCTTAGTCGGGGGTCAGACAGATACGCAGTATTTT. The chain combines TRBV11-2 with TRBJ2-3; D might be TRBD2 (6 bases). This CDR3 comprises 15 residues. CDR1 and CDR2 (germline): SGHAT, FQNNGV. V was clipped by 1 base and J by 3 bases, with 11 bases between them. Drawing the rest from reference TRBV11-2 and TRBJ2-3, the complete variable domain is EAGVAQSPRYKIIEKRQSVAFWCNPISGHATLYWYQQILGQGPKLLIQFQNNGVVDDSQLPKDRFSAERLKGVDSTLKIQPAKLEDSAVYLCASSLVGGQTDTQYFGPGTRLTVL.

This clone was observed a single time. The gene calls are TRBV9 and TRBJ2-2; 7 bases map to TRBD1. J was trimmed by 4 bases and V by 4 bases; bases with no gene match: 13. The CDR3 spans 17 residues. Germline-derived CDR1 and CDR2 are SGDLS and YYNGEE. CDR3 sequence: CASSPPSGQLSTGELFF. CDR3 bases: TGTGCCAGCAGCCCCCCGTCGGGACAGCTGTCCACCGGGGAGCTGTTTTTT.

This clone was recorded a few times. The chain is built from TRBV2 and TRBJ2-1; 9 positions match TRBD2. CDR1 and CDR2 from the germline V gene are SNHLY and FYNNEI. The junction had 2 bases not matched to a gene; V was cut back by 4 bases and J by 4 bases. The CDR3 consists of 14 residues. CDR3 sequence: CASSASGVYNEQFF. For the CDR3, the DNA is TGTGCCAGCAGTGCTAGCGGGGTGTACAATGAGCAGTTCTTC.

The CDR3 loop reads CSVEDRATIPEKLFF. CDR3 DNA: TGCAGCGTTGAAGACCGAGCCACGATTCCGGAAAAACTGTTTTTT. The chain employs TRBV29-1 and TRBJ1-4; no clear D gene. The ends were cut back, 0 bases at V and 8 bases at J, with 16 bases in the middle. The CDR3 contains 15 residues. Germline values: CDR1 SQVTM, CDR2 ANQGSEA.

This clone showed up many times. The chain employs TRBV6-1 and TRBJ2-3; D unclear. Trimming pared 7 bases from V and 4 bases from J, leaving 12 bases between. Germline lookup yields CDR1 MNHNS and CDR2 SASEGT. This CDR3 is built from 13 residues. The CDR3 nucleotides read TGTGCCAGCAATGTGGATTGGGCAGATACGCAGTATTTT. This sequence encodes CASNVDWADTQYF.

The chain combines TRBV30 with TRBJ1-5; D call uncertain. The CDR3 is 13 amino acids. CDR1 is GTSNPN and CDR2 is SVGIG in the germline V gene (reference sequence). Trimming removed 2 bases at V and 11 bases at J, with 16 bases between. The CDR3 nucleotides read TGTGCCTGGAGTTTCGGGTCAAACGAGGCCCAGCATTTT. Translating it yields CAWSFGSNEAQHF.

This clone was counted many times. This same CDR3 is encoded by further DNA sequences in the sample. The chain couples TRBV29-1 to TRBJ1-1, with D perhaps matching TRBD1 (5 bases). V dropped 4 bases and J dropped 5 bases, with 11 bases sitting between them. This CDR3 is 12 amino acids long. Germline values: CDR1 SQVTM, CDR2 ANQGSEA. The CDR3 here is CSVARGGTEAFF. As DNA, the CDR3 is TGCAGCGTTGCTAGGGGAGGGACTGAAGCTTTCTTT. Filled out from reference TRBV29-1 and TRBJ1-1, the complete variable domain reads SAVISQKPSRDICQRGTSLTIQCQVDSQVTMMFWYRQQPGQSLTLIATANQGSEATYESGFVIDKFPISRPNLTFSTLTVSNMSPEDSSIYLCSVARGGTEAFFGQGTRLTVV.

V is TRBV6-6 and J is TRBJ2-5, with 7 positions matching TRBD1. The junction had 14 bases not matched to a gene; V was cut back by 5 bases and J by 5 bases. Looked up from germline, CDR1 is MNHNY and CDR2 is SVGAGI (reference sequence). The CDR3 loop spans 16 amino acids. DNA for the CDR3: TGTGCCAGCAGTACGTACAGGGGTACGATCGCGGAGACCCAGTACTTC. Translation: CASSTYRGTIAETQYF.